This T cell receptor (beta chain) was sequenced for a study of blood T cells in healthy people across ages. V was pared by 3 bases and J by 6 bases, with 8 bases between. The CDR3 covers 12 residues. Germline-derived CDR1 and CDR2 are SGDLS and YYNGEE. Through a sample-barcoded 5' primer and a J-beta primer mix, a second PCR was run for about 6 to 12 cycles. Each CDR3 protein gets one entry after TCRdb re-called the 5' RACE reads with MiXCR. The sample lists 750,000 to 1,000,000 distinct CDR3 sequences, almost 30% occurring once. Concerning this clonotype: The antigen remains undetermined.

Study-wide findings and caveats: Age brought a roughly linear fall in TCR beta diversity measured per million T cells.

A further study also used this sample, focusing on T cells of mothers and their children. That source reports: The search for persistent microchimeric T cell clones detected none.

The V and J genes are TRBV9 and TRBJ2-3, with D possibly matching TRBD2 (5 bases). This clonotype was obtained from a woman between 40 and 55 years old in good health. The sequenced material came from blood. The CDR3 is CASSGQRDTQYF. The CDR3 bases are TGTGCCAGCAGCGGTCAGCGGGATACGCAGTATTTT.